Below are 27 T cell receptor beta chains sequenced from a single sample in a study of vaccination effects on CD4 cells after COVID-19. Expansion with viral peptide pools was applied to antigen-specific CD4+ T cells by the ViraFEST assay prior to sequencing. The culture ran for around ten days before CD4+ T cells were isolated. Two-dose vaccination with either BNT162b2 or mRNA-1273 was given to the participants. These receptors have no known antigen. Some clones are missing from TCRdb's copy, which holds only in-frame ones; the method was immunoSEQ multiplex PCR. The sample consists of roughly 41,000 clones, 74% of them appearing once. The source was CD4+ T cells from PBMCs cultured with HCoV-OC43 spike peptides, collected after COVID-19 vaccination. Subset: HCoV-OC43 spike overlapping peptide pool stimulation. Source of these receptors: a human donor who received a COVID-19 vaccine.

The J gene is TRBJ2-5, the V gene TRBV12-2; TRBD1 is taken as the D call from the table, unchecked against the DNA. TRBV12-2 is shown as a pseudogene. The CDR3 has 16 amino acids. CDR3 DNA sequence: TGTGCAAGTCGCTTAGGACAGGGGGAAGGGGGAGAGACCCAGTACTTC. It specifies CASRLGQGEGGETQYF.

This chain joins TRBV19 and TRBJ2-3; 10 bases line up with TRBD2. V dropped 1 base and J dropped 2; count of bases not matched to a gene: 9. This CDR3 region has 18 residues. Germline V gives CDR1 LNHDA, CDR2 SQIVND (reference sequence). CDR3 protein: CASSIGPSGGRFTDTQYF. The CDR3 bases are TGTGCCAGTAGTATAGGTCCTAGCGGGGGCCGCTTCACAGATACGCAGTATTTT.

This chain links TRBV12-5 with TRBJ2-7; D gene ambiguous. Germline-derived CDR1 and CDR2 are LGHNT and FRNRAP. Trimming shortened V by 2 bases and J by 3 bases, and 2 bases separated the two germline ends. The CDR3 spans 11 residues. CDR3 amino acids: CASGLIYEQYF. In nucleotides, the CDR3 is TGTGCTAGTGGTTTGATCTACGAGCAGTACTTC.

CDR3 bases: TGTGCCAGCGGCTCCGACGGACCCTCCTACGAGCAGTACTTC. Protein: CASGSDGPSYEQYF. This chain connects TRBV27 to TRBJ2-7, with D unresolved. Germline V gene data show CDR1 as MNHEY and CDR2 as SMNVEV (reference sequence). The CDR3 covers 14 residues. The V and J ends lost 8 bases and 0 bases respectively, with 14 bases between them.

This chain's CDR3 is CASSSREWDEQFF. DNA of the CDR3: TGCGCCAGCAGCTCAAGGGAATGGGACGAGCAGTTCTTC. This chain links TRBV5-1 with TRBJ2-1, with D perhaps matching TRBD1 or TRBD2 (5 bases each). Trimming took 3 bases from V and 10 from J, leaving 14 bases between them. The V gene's germline CDR1 is SGHRS and CDR2 YFSETQ. This CDR3 comprises 13 residues.

J is TRBJ2-7 and V is TRBV15; 9 bases agree with TRBD1. The length of the CDR3 is 13 residues. V was pared by 3 bases and J by 4 bases, with 1 base of the junction left unmatched. From germline, CDR1 is LNHNV and CDR2 YYDKDF (reference sequence). The chain's CDR3 is CATSRDRGYEQYF. The CDR3 region has the DNA TGTGCCACCAGCAGGGACAGGGGATACGAGCAGTACTTC.

This rearrangement joins TRBV13 to TRBJ1-2, with a possible D match to TRBD1 (6 bases). Germline-derived CDR1 and CDR2 are PRHDT and FYEKMQ (reference sequence). V dropped 2 bases and J dropped 5 bases, with 9 bases sitting between them. This CDR3 spans 13 amino acids. Written as DNA, the CDR3 is TGTGCCAGCAGCTTACCCCAGGGGTATGGCTACACCTTC. Translation gives CASSLPQGYGYTF. Filled out from reference TRBV13 and TRBJ1-2, the complete variable domain reads AAGVIQSPRHLIKEKRETATLKCYPIPRHDTVYWYQQGPGQDPQFLISFYEKMQSDKGSIPDRFSAQQFSDYHSELNMSSLELGDSALYFCASSLPQGYGYTFGSGTRLTVV.

The CDR3 is CASSQWDYEQYF. CDR3 nucleotides: TGTGCCAGCAGTCAATGGGATTACGAGCAGTACTTC. V gene TRBV6-6 combines with J gene TRBJ2-7; D unclear. There are 12 residues in the CDR3. Germline V CDR1 and CDR2: MNHNY, SVGAGI (reference sequence). Trimming cost V 5 bases and J 4 bases, with 9 bases left between them.

The rearrangement uses TRBV6-6 and TRBJ1-1; D perhaps matches TRBD1 (5 bases). The CDR3 loop spans 13 amino acids. Trimming shortened V by 6 bases and J by 1 base, and 9 bases separated the two germline ends. Germline loops: CDR1 MNHNY, CDR2 SVGAGI (reference sequence). CDR3 sequence reads: CASRKGENTEAFF. CDR3 bases: TGTGCCAGCAGGAAAGGGGAGAACACTGAAGCTTTCTTT.

The rearrangement links TRBV15 to TRBJ2-1; tentative D call: TRBD1 (5 bases). V lost 0 bases to trimming and J lost 7 bases, with 13 bases between them. Looked up from germline, CDR1 is LNHNV and CDR2 is YYDKDF (reference sequence). The CDR3 covers 15 residues. The CDR3 DNA is TGTGCCACCAGCAGAGATCCGCAGGGTAATAATGAGCAGTTCTTC. It specifies CATSRDPQGNNEQFF.

V gene TRBV11-2 combines with J gene TRBJ1-1, with D possibly TRBD1 on 6 matching bases. V lost 8 bases and J 5 bases, leaving 21 bases between the germline ends. CDR1 is SGHAT and CDR2 is FQNNGV in the germline V gene. This CDR3 has 15 amino acids. CDR3 protein: CASLRGGDRGTEAFF. CDR3 bases: TGTGCCAGCCTTAGGGGGGGGGACCGGGGGACTGAAGCTTTCTTT. The full variable domain, rest sourced from reference TRBV11-2 and TRBJ1-1, is EAGVAQSPRYKIIEKRQSVAFWCNPISGHATLYWYQQILGQGPKLLIQFQNNGVVDDSQLPKDRFSAERLKGVDSTLKIQPAKLEDSAVYLCASLRGGDRGTEAFFGQGTRLTVV.

This sequence joins TRBV18 and TRBJ2-3; D may be TRBD1 (7 bases). The length of the CDR3 is 15 residues. Trimming stripped 3 bases from V and 6 bases from J, with 16 bases between. CDR1 is KGHSH, CDR2 LQKENI, per germline. CDR3 in amino acids: CASSPGGGTMDTQYF. CDR3 nucleotide sequence: TGTGCCAGCTCACCCGGAGGGGGCACGATGGATACGCAGTATTTT.

The J gene is TRBJ2-2, the V gene TRBV6-5; D uncertain. The CDR3 is 13 residues long. Trimming removed 4 bases at V and 6 bases at J, with 9 bases between. The germline gives CDR1 MNHEY, CDR2 SVGAGI. The CDR3 sequence: CASSSSYAGELFF. CDR3 in DNA: TGTGCCAGCAGTTCCTCTTACGCCGGGGAGCTGTTTTTT.

This chain uses TRBV2 with TRBJ2-3, with D uncertain. Per germline, CDR1 SNHLY and CDR2 FYNNEI. V was trimmed by 3 bases and J by 1 base, leaving 8 bases between them. The CDR3 extends over 14 amino acids. The CDR3 DNA sequence: TGTGCCAGCAGTGAGGCTGTCCGCACAGATACGCAGTATTTT. It yields the protein CASSEAVRTDTQYF.

V gene TRBV5-4 combines with J gene TRBJ1-4; D is uncertain. Germline-derived CDR1 and CDR2 are SGHNT and YYREEE (reference sequence). Trimming took off 4 bases at V and 7 bases at J, with 14 bases between the two ends. The CDR3 spans 14 residues. The CDR3 bases are TGTGCCAGCAGCCTCCCGGGAGGAGGTGAAAAACTGTTTTTT. Amino acid sequence: CASSLPGGGEKLFF. The complete variable domain, with remaining parts taken from reference TRBV5-4 and TRBJ1-4, reads ETGVTQSPTHLIKTRGQQVTLRCSSQSGHNTVSWYQQALGQGPQFIFQYYREEENGRGNFPPRFSGLQFPNYSSELNVNALELDDSALYLCASSLPGGGEKLFFGSGTQLSVL.

The chain links TRBV2 to TRBJ1-3, with D perhaps matching TRBD1 (5 bases). Germline-derived CDR1 and CDR2 are SNHLY and FYNNEI. This CDR3 contains 15 residues. Between the trimmed V and J ends, which lost 6 bases and 4 bases, there was a span of 16 bases. CDR3 amino acids: CASRDKQELGNTIYF. The DNA of the CDR3 is TGTGCCAGCAGGGACAAACAGGAACTCGGAAACACCATATATTTT. Drawing the rest from reference TRBV2 and TRBJ1-3, the complete variable domain is EPEVTQTPSHQVTQMGQEVILRCVPISNHLYFYWYRQILGQKVEFLVSFYNNEISEKSEIFDDQFSVERPDGSNFTLKIRSTKLEDSAMYFCASRDKQELGNTIYFGEGSWLTVV.

This chain connects TRBV7-9 to TRBJ1-5, with a possible D match to TRBD1 (5 bases). V lost 1 base, J lost 4 bases, and 14 bases lay in between. Per the germline V gene, CDR1 is SEHNR and CDR2 is FQNEAQ (reference sequence). The CDR3 has 16 residues. CDR3 in DNA: TGTGCCAGCAGCTTAGGGCAGGCAGGGAGGAATCAGCCCCAGCATTTT. Its protein is CASSLGQAGRNQPQHF. The variable domain in full, with the rest retrieved from reference TRBV7-9 and TRBJ1-5, is DTGVSQNPRHKITKRGQNVTFRCDPISEHNRLYWYRQTLGQGPEFLTYFQNEAQLEKSRLLSDRFSAERPKGSFSTLEIQRTEQGDSAMYLCASSLGQAGRNQPQHFGDGTRLSIL.

The CDR3 is CASSEYGQETQYF. Here the CDR3 DNA reads TGTGCCAGCAGTGAATATGGGCAAGAGACCCAGTACTTC. The chain has TRBV6-1 and TRBJ2-5; D is ambiguous. The CDR3 spans 13 residues. Germline V gene sequence: CDR1 MNHNS, CDR2 SASEGT. V was pared by 2 bases and J by 2 bases, with 6 bases between.

The rearrangement uses TRBV6-5 and TRBJ2-3; D is ambiguous. The CDR3 sequence is 10 residues long. Germline V CDR1 and CDR2: MNHEY, SVGAGI. V lost 10 bases, J lost 9 bases, and 11 bases lay in between. Here the CDR3 reads CAILDGTQYF. Written as DNA, the CDR3 is TGTGCCATTCTAGACGGGACGCAGTATTTT.

The chain uses TRBV30 and TRBJ1-5, with a tentative D call TRBD1 (6 bases). The CDR3 length is 13 residues. The germline V gene encodes CDR1 GTSNPN and CDR2 SVGIG (reference sequence). Trimming left V 0 bases short and J 6 bases short, with 9 bases between. The CDR3 nucleotides are TGTGCCTGGAGTGTACAGGGCGGTCAGCCCCAGCATTTT. Amino acids: CAWSVQGGQPQHF.

This chain's CDR3 is CASSQDRGFRGYTF. In DNA, the CDR3 is TGTGCCAGCAGCCAAGATCGGGGCTTTCGCGGCTACACCTTC. This sequence joins TRBV3-1 (or the pseudogene TRBV3-2) and TRBJ1-2, with a tentative D call TRBD1 (5 bases). The CDR3 contains 14 residues. Germline CDR1 is LGHDT and CDR2 is YNNKEL (reference sequence). The V gene lost 0 bases and the J gene lost 8 bases, with 13 bases spanning the gap.

The chain combines TRBV27 with TRBJ2-7, with D perhaps TRBD2 (6 bases). The CDR3 is 18 amino acids. The V gene lost 3 bases and the J gene lost 0 bases, with 21 bases spanning the gap. Per the germline V gene, CDR1 is MNHEY and CDR2 is SMNVEV (reference sequence). The CDR3 is CASSFPASSEHSSYEQYF. The CDR3, as DNA: TGTGCCAGCAGTTTCCCAGCCTCTAGCGAACATAGCTCCTACGAGCAGTACTTC.

The rearrangement uses TRBV5-6 and TRBJ1-1, with unresolved D. From germline, CDR1 is SGHDT and CDR2 YYEEEE. V was trimmed by 1 base and J by 1 base, leaving 5 bases between them. CDR3 length: 13 residues. Here the CDR3 DNA reads TGTGCCAGCAGCTTGTTTCCGAACACTGAAGCTTTCTTT. Translation: CASSLFPNTEAFF.

This chain connects TRBV7-9 to TRBJ2-1; 9 nucleotides line up with TRBD1. In germline, CDR1 is SEHNR, CDR2 FQNEAQ (reference sequence). V trimming: 0 bases; J trimming: 3 bases; junction bases outside the gene matches: 3. The CDR3 covers 16 residues. The CDR3: CASSLAGDRDYNEQFF. The CDR3 DNA reads TGTGCCAGCAGCTTAGCAGGGGACAGGGACTACAATGAGCAGTTCTTC.

This clone was seen once. The chain is built from TRBV5-5 and TRBJ1-1; TRBD1 matches at 8 bases. CDR1 SGHKS and CDR2 YYEKEE come from the germline V gene (reference sequence). The trim removed 4 bases at V and 2 bases at J, leaving 7 bases unmatched. The CDR3 extends over 15 amino acids. CDR3 sequence reads: CASSRGQGPNTEAFF. The CDR3 DNA reads TGTGCCAGCAGCCGCGGACAGGGTCCCAACACTGAAGCTTTCTTT. Variable domain in full (rest from reference TRBV5-5 and TRBJ1-1): DAGVTQSPTHLIKTRGQQVTLRCSPISGHKSVSWYQQVLGQGPQFIFQYYEKEERGRGNFPDRFSARQFPNYSSELNVNALLLGDSALYLCASSRGQGPNTEAFFGQGTRLTVV.

V gene TRBV19 combines with J gene TRBJ2-1, with TRBD2 matching over 11 bases. The CDR3 sequence is 17 residues long. J lost 6 bases, V lost 1 base, and 8 bases had no gene match. Germline values: CDR1 LNHDA, CDR2 SQIVND (reference sequence). The CDR3 region is CASSIGPTSGSFNEQFF. The CDR3 region has the DNA TGTGCCAGTAGTATAGGCCCCACTAGCGGGAGTTTCAATGAGCAGTTCTTC.

The chain couples TRBV27 to TRBJ2-7; D perhaps matches TRBD1 (7 bases). Germline-derived CDR1 and CDR2 are MNHEY and SMNVEV (reference sequence). V lost 3 bases, J lost 2 bases, and 17 bases lay in between. CDR3 length: 16 amino acids. Written as DNA, the CDR3 is TGTGCCAGCAGTTTTACCGCCAGGGGGGATACCTACGAGCAGTACTTC. Translated: CASSFTARGDTYEQYF.